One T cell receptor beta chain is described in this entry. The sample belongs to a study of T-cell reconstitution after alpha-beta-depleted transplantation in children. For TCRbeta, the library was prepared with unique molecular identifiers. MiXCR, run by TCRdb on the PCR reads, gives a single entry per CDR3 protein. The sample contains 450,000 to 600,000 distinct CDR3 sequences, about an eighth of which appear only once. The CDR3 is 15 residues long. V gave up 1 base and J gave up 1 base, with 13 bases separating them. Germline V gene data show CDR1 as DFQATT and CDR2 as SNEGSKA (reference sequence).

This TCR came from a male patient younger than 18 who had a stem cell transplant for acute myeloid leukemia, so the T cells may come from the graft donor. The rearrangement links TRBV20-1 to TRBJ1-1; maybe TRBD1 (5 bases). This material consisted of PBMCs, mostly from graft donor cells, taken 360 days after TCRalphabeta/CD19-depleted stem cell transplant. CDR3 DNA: TGCAGTGCTAGAGTCTGGGGGGGGTGGAACACTGAAGCTTTCTTT. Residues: CSARVWGGWNTEAFF.